Listed below are T cell receptor beta chains from one sample, sequenced in a study of blood T cell repertoires in COVID-19. The method was immunoSEQ multiplex PCR; TCRdb's version includes in-frame clones alone and lacks a portion of them. The sample consists of about 39,000 clones, about 94% of them appearing once. The sequenced sample consisted of peripheral blood. The receptors were sampled from a human donor with active COVID-19. The donor label of this sample is uncertain. CDR3s include the opening cysteine and the closing phenylalanine or tryptophan. D genes are given only for firm matches. Rows give clone size only sometimes, using once, few, many, or a class for an expanded clone.

>TRBV3-1/TRBV3-2|.|TRBD2|TRBJ2-7
CASSQFPSGGASHEQYF
TGTGCCAGCAGCCAGTTCCCAAGCGGGGGGGCCTCCCACGAGCAGTACTTC
>TRBV19|.|TRBD1|TRBJ1-2
CASSIYRDSVYGYTF
TGTGCCAGTAGTATTTACCGGGACAGTGTCTATGGCTACACCTTC
>TRBV6-6|.|TRBD1|TRBJ1-5
CASSYVSGGDQPQHF
TGTGCCAGCAGTTACGTTTCAGGGGGAGATCAGCCCCAGCATTTT
>TRBV7-9|.|.|TRBJ1-5
CASSQGSTTNQPQHF
TGTGCCAGCAGCCAGGGGAGCACCACCAATCAGCCCCAGCATTTT
>TRBV6-5|.|.|TRBJ1-2
CASTLGQMYGYTF
TGTGCCAGCACCCTCGGACAGATGTATGGCTACACCTTC
>TRBV4-3|.|.|TRBJ2-1
CASSQTSTLGLYNEQFF
TGCGCCAGCAGCCAAACCAGCACTCTAGGACTCTACAATGAGCAGTTCTTC
>TRBV2|.|.|TRBJ1-6
CATGLDYNSPLHF
TGTGCCACGGGACTTGATTATAATTCACCCCTCCACTTT
>TRBV5-4|.|TRBD1|TRBJ2-7
CASSLNGQGQRYEQYF
TGTGCCAGCAGCCTGAACGGACAGGGGCAACGCTACGAGCAGTACTTC
>TRBV5-1|.|TRBD2|TRBJ2-1
CASSSQGGGTYNEQFF
TGCGCCAGCAGCTCCCAGGGCGGGGGAACCTACAATGAGCAGTTCTTC
>TRBV19|.|.|TRBJ1-5
CASSSSGTVFSNQPQHF
TGTGCCAGTAGTTCCTCCGGGACTGTTTTTAGCAATCAGCCCCAGCATTTT
>TRBV6-5|.|TRBD1|TRBJ1-6
CASSPSDRSNSPLHF
TGTGCCAGCAGTCCCTCGGACAGGTCGAATTCACCCCTCCACTTT
>TRBV9|.|.|TRBJ1-3
CASSPGGAAGNTIYF
TGTGCCAGCAGTCCCGGGGGGGCCGCTGGAAACACCATATATTTT
>TRBV27|.|.|TRBJ1-2
CASSFRGNYGYTF
TGTGCCAGCAGTTTCAGGGGAAACTATGGCTACACCTTC
>TRBV5-8|.|.|TRBJ2-1
CASSLVRGGEQFF
TGTGCCAGCAGCTTGGTCAGGGGTGGGGAGCAGTTCTTC
>TRBV6-5|.|TRBD2|TRBJ2-2
CASIGGAGELFF
TGTGCCAGCATTGGGGGGGCCGGGGAGCTGTTTTTT
>TRBV6-6|.|TRBD1|TRBJ2-7
CASSPGLTGGRYEQYF
TGTGCCAGCAGTCCCGGACTGACAGGGGGCCGGTACGAGCAGTACTTC
>TRBV6-5|.|.|TRBJ1-3
CASSYRQPASGNTIYF
TGTGCCAGCAGTTACAGACAGCCTGCCTCTGGAAACACCATATATTTT
>TRBV7-9|.|.|TRBJ1-1
CASSAEGEREAFF
TGTGCCAGCAGCGCCGAGGGGGAACGAGAAGCTTTCTTT
>TRBV5-4|.|.|TRBJ2-7
CASSHAGASGYEQYF
TGTGCCAGCAGCCACGCGGGGGCAAGCGGGTACGAGCAGTACTTC
>TRBV7-9|.|.|TRBJ1-4
CASSERYSNEKLFF
TGTGCCAGCAGCGAACGGTACTCTAATGAAAAACTGTTTTTT
>TRBV9|.|TRBD2|TRBJ2-3
CASSVGTSVFQYF
TGTGCCAGCAGCGTAGGGACTAGCGTATTCCAGTATTTT
>TRBV11-2|.|TRBD2|TRBJ2-1
CASRLYPVTSKNNEQFF
TGTGCCAGCAGGTTATATCCCGTGACTAGCAAGAACAATGAGCAGTTCTTC
>TRBV6-5|.|TRBD1|TRBJ2-7
CASSTRDRALYEQYF
TGTGCCAGCAGTACCCGGGACAGGGCTCTCTACGAGCAGTACTTC
>TRBV4-1|.|TRBD1|TRBJ2-7
CASSQDWTGGEQYF
TGCGCCAGCAGCCAAGATTGGACAGGGGGCGAGCAGTACTTC
>TRBV6-2/TRBV6-3|.|.|TRBJ2-7
CASSYSTFREQYF
TGTGCCAGCAGTTACAGTACTTTTCGCGAGCAGTACTTC
>TRBV27|.|TRBD2|TRBJ2-3
CASSLWGGKDTQYF
TGTGCCAGCAGTTTATGGGGGGGGAAAGATACGCAGTATTTT
>TRBV28|.|TRBD2|TRBJ2-3
CASRTGLAERPSTDTQYF
TGTGCCAGCAGGACGGGACTAGCGGAGCGCCCTAGCACAGATACGCAGTATTTT
>TRBV7-2|.|TRBD2|TRBJ2-3
CASSLLAKTSGIQDTQYF
TGTGCCAGCAGCTTACTTGCGAAGACTAGCGGGATCCAAGATACGCAGTATTTT
>TRBV12-5|.|.|TRBJ1-1
CASGLVVGGPNTEAFF
TGTGCTAGTGGTTTGGTAGTGGGGGGACCGAACACTGAAGCTTTCTTT
>TRBV7-2|.|TRBD1|TRBJ1-2
CASSFGTGGNYGYTF
TGTGCCAGCAGCTTCGGGACAGGGGGCAACTATGGCTACACCTTC
>TRBV5-6|.|.|TRBJ2-7
CASSFIQIPYEQYF
TGTGCCAGCAGCTTTATACAGATTCCTTACGAGCAGTACTTC
>TRBV25-1|.|TRBD2|TRBJ2-3
CASSESAGGPTDTQYF
TGTGCCAGCAGTGAATCAGCGGGGGGGCCCACAGATACGCAGTATTTT
>TRBV7-9|few|TRBD1|TRBJ1-3
CASSVQGVSPRGTIYF
TGTGCCAGCAGCGTACAGGGGGTCTCCCCAAGGGGCACCATATATTTT
>TRBV2|.|TRBD1|TRBJ2-7
CASSVLRGMVSEQYF
TGTGCCAGCAGTGTCCTCAGGGGGATGGTTTCCGAGCAGTACTTC
>TRBV28|.|.|TRBJ1-4
CASSLTKIDKLFF
TGTGCCAGCAGTTTAACTAAAATCGACAAACTGTTTTTT
>TRBV15|.|.|TRBJ2-5
CATSRDNQETQYF
TGTGCCACCAGCAGAGACAACCAAGAGACCCAGTACTTC
>TRBV4-1|.|TRBD1|TRBJ1-5
CASSQGDREDQPQHF
TGCGCCAGCAGCCAAGGGGACAGGGAAGATCAGCCCCAGCATTTT
>TRBV14|.|TRBD1|TRBJ1-2
CASSQTGGTGYTF
TGTGCCAGCAGCCAAACAGGGGGCACTGGCTACACCTTC
>TRBV4-2|.|TRBD2|TRBJ2-1
CASSASGGRLSYNEQFF
TGTGCCAGCAGCGCGAGCGGGGGGCGCCTCTCCTACAATGAGCAGTTCTTC
>TRBV27|.|.|TRBJ2-7
CASSLSSIHEQYF
TGTGCCAGCAGTTTAAGTAGTATCCACGAGCAGTACTTC
>TRBV23-1|once|.|TRBJ1-6
CASSHARTSVRSYNSPLHF
TGCGCCAGCAGCCACGCCCGGACATCTGTCCGCTCCTATAATTCACCCCTCCACTTT